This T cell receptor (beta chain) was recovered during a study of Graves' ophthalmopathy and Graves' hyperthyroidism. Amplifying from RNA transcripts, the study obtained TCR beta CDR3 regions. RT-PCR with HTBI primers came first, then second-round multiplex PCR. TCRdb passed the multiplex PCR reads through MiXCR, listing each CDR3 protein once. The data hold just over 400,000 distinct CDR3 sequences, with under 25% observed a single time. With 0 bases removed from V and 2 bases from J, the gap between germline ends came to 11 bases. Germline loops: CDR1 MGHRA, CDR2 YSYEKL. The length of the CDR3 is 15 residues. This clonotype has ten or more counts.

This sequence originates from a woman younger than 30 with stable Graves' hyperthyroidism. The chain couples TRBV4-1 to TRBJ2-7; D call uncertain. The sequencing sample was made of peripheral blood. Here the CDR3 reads CASSQDQSRAYEQYF. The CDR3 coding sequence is TGCGCCAGCAGCCAAGATCAAAGTAGGGCCTACGAGCAGTACTTC.